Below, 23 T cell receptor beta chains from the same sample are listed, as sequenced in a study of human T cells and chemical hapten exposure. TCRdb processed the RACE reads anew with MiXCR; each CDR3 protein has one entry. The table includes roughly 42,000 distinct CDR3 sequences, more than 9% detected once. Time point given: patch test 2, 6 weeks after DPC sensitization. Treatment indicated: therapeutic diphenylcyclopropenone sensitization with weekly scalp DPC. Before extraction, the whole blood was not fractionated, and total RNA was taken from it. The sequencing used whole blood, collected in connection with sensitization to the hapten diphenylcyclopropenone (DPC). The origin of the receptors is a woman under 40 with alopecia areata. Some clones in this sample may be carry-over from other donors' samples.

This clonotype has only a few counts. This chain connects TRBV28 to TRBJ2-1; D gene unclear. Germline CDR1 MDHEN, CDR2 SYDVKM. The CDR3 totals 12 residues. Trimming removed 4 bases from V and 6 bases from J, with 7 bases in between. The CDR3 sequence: CASSSSGNEQFF. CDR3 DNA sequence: TGTGCCAGCAGTTCCTCCGGCAATGAGCAGTTCTTC.

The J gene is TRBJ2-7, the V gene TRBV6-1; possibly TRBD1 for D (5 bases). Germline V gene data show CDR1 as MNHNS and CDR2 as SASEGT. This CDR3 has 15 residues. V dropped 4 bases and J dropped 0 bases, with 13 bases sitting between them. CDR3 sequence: CASSGRQGSSYEQYF. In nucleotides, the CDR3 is TGTGCCAGCAGTGGACGGCAGGGTAGCTCCTACGAGCAGTACTTC.

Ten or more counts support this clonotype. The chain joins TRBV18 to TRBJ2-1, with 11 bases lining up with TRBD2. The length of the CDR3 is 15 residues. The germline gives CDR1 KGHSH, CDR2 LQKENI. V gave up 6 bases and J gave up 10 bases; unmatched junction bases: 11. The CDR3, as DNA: TGTGCCAGCTCGACCGGGACTAGCGGTTTCGGGGAGCAGTTCTTC. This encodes CASSTGTSGFGEQFF.

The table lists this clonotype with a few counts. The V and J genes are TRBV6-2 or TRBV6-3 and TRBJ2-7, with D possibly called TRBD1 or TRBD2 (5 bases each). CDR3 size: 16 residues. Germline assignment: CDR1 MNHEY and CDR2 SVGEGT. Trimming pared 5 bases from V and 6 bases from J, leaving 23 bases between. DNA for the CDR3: TGTGCCAGCAGTCCCCTTTTCTGGGGCGAGGGCGGCGAGCAGTACTTC. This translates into CASSPLFWGEGGEQYF.

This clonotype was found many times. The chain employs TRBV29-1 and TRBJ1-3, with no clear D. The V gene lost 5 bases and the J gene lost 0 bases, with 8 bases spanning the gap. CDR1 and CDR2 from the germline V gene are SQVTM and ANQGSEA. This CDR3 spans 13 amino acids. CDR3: CSVMQSSGNTIYF. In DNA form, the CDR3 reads TGCAGCGTTATGCAGAGCTCTGGAAACACCATATATTTT.

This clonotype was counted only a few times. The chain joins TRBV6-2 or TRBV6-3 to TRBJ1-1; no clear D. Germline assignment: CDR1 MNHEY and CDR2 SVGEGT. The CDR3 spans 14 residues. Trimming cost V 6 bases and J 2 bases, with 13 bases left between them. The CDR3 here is CASRKHLENTEAFF. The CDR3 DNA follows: TGTGCCAGCAGAAAACACCTCGAAAACACTGAAGCTTTCTTT.

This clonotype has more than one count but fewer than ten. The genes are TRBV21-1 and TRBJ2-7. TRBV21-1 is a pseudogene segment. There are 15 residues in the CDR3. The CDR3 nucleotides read TGTGCCAGCAGCAATCTCGGACGGCACTCCTACGAGCAGTACTTC. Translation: CASSNLGRHSYEQYF.

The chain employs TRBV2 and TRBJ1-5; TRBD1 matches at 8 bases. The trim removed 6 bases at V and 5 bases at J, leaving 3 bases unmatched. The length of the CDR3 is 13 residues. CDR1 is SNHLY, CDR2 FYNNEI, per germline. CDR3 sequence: CASRRGQDQPQHF. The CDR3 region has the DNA TGTGCCAGCAGGAGGGGACAGGATCAGCCCCAGCATTTT.

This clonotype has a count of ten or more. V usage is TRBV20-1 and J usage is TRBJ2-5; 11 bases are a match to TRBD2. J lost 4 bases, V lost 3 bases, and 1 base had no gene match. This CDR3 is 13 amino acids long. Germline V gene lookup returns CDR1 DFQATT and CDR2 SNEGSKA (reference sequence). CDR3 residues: CSARTSGVETQYF. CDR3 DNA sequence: TGCAGTGCTAGGACTAGCGGGGTAGAGACCCAGTACTTC.

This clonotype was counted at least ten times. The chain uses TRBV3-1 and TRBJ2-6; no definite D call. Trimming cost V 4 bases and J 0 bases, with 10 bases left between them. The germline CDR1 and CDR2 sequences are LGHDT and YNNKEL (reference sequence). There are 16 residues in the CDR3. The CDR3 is CASSRLRFSGANVLTF. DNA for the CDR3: TGTGCCAGCAGCCGCTTGAGGTTCTCTGGGGCCAACGTCCTGACTTTC.

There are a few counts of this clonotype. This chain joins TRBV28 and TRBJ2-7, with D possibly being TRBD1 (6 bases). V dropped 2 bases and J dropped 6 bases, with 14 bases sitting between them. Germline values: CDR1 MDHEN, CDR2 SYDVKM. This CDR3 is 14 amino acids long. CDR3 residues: CASSLGARGGEQYF. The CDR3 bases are TGTGCCAGCAGTTTAGGGGCTCGAGGGGGCGAGCAGTACTTC.

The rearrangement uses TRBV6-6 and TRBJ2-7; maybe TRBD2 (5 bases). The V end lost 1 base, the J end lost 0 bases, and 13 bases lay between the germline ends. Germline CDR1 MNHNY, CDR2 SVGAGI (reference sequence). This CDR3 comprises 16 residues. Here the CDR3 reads CASSYWELRSSYEQYF. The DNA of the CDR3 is TGTGCCAGCAGTTACTGGGAGCTAAGGAGCTCCTACGAGCAGTACTTC.

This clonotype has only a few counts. The CDR3 DNA reads as TGCAGTGCGACGGACAGAGGATCACCCCTCCACTTT. Residues: CSATDRGSPLHF. The chain recombines TRBV20-1 with TRBJ1-6; weak D call: TRBD1 (6 bases). The CDR3 loop spans 12 amino acids. The V gene's germline CDR1 is DFQATT and CDR2 SNEGSKA (reference sequence). V shed 6 bases and J shed 10 bases, with 13 bases lying between them.

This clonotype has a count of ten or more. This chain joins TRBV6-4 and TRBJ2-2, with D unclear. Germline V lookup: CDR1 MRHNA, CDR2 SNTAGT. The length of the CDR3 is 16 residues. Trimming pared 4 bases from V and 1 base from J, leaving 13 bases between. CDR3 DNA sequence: TGTGCCAGCAGTGTAGGGTACCGCGAGAACACCGGGGAGCTGTTTTTT. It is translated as CASSVGYRENTGELFF.

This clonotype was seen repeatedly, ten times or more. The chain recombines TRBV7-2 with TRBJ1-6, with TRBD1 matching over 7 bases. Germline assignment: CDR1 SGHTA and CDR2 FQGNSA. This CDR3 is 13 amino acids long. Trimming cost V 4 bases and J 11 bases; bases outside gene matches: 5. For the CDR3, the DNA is TGTGCCAGCAGCTCCGACAGGGTACCACCCCTCCACTTT. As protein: CASSSDRVPPLHF.

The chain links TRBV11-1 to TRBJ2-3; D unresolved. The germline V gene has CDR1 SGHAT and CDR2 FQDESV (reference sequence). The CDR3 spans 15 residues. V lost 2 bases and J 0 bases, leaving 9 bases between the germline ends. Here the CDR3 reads CASSLYRVSTDTQYF. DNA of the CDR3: TGTGCCAGCAGCTTATATCGAGTTAGCACAGATACGCAGTATTTT.

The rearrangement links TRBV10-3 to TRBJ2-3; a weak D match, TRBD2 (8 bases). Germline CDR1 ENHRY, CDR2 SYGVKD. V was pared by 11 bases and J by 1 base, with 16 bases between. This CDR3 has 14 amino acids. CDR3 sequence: CAARQGLGTDTQYF. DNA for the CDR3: TGTGCCGCGCGACAGGGACTAGGCACAGATACGCAGTATTTT.

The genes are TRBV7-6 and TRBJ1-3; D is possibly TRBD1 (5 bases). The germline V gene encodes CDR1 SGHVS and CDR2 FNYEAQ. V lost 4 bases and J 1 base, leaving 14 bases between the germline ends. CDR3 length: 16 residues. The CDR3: CASSSRQGFSGNTIYF. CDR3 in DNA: TGTGCCAGCAGCTCGAGGCAGGGTTTTTCTGGAAACACCATATATTTT. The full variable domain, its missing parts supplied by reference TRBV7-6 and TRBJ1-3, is GAGVSQSPRYKVTKRGQDVALRCDPISGHVSLYWYRQALGQGPEFLTYFNYEAQQDKSGLPNDRFSAERPEGSISTLTIQRTEQRDSAMYRCASSSRQGFSGNTIYFGEGSWLTVV.

The CDR3 region is CASNPHSLNTGELFF. The CDR3 DNA reads as TGTGCCAGCAACCCCCACTCTCTCAACACCGGGGAGCTGTTTTTT. The chain uses TRBV7-2 and TRBJ2-2; D is uncertain. Germline-derived CDR1 and CDR2 are SGHTA and FQGNSA. V lost 7 bases to trimming and J lost 2 bases, with 14 bases between them. CDR3 length: 15 residues.

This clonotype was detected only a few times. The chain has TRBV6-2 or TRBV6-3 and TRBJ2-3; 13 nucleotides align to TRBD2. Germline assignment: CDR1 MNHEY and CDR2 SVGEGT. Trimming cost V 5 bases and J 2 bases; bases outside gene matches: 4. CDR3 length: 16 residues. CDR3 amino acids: CASSPGLAGDTDTQYF. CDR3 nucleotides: TGTGCCAGCAGTCCCGGACTAGCGGGGGACACAGATACGCAGTATTTT.

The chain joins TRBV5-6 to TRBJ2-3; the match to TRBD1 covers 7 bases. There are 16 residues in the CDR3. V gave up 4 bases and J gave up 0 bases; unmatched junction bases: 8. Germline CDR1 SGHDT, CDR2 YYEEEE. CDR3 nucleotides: TGTGCCAGCAGCCTTTGGACAGGTTCTAGCACAGATACGCAGTATTTT. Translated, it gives CASSLWTGSSTDTQYF.

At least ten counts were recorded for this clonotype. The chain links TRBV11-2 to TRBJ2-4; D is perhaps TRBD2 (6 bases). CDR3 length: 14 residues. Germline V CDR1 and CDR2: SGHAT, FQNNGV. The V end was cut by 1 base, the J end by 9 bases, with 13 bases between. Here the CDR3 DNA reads TGTGCCAGCAGCTTAGTCGGAGGGAGAGTCATTCAGTACTTC. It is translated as CASSLVGGRVIQYF.

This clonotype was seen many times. DNA for the CDR3: TGTGCCAGCAGCCAAGGACAGGGGGCGCGGAGTGGCTACACCTTC. This gives the protein CASSQGQGARSGYTF. V usage is TRBV4-2 and J usage is TRBJ1-2; TRBD1 aligns across 10 bases. Germline values: CDR1 LGHNA, CDR2 YNFKEQ. V trimming: 1 base; J trimming: 7 bases; junction bases outside the gene matches: 6. CDR3 length: 15 residues.